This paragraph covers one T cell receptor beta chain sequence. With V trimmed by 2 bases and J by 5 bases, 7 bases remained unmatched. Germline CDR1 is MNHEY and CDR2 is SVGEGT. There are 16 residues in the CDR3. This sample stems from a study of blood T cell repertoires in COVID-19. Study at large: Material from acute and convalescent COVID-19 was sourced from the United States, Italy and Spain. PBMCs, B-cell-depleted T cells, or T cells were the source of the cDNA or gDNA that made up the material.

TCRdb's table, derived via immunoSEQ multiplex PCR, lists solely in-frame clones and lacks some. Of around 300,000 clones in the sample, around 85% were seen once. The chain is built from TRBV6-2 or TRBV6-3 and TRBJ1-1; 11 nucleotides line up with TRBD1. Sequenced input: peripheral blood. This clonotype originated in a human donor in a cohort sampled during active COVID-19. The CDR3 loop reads CASSYLMGQGETEAFF. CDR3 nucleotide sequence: TGTGCCAGCAGTTACCTAATGGGACAGGGGGAAACTGAAGCTTTCTTT.